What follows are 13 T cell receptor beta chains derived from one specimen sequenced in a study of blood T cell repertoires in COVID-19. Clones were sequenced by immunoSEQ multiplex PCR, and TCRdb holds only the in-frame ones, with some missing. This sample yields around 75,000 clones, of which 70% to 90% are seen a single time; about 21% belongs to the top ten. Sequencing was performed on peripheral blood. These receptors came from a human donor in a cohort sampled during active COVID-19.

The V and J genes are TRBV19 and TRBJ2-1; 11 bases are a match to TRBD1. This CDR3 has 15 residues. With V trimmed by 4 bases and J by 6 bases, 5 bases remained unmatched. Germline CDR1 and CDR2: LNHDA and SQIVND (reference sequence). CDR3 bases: TGTGCCAGTAGTAGCGCTGGGACAGGGGGCAATGAGCAGTTCTTC. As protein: CASSSAGTGGNEQFF.

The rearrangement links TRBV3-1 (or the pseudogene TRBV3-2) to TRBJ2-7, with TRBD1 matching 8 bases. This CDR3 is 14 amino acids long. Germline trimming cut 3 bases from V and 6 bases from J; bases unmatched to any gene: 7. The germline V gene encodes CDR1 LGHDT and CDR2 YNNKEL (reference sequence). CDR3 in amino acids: CASSHRQGLREQYF. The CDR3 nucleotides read TGTGCCAGCAGCCACAGACAGGGGTTACGCGAGCAGTACTTC.

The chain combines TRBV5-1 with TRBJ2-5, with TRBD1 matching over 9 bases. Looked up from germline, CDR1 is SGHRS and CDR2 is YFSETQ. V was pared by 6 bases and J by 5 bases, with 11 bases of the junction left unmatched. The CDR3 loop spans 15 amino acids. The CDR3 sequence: CASTQGDRDGETQYF. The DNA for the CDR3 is TGCGCCAGCACCCAGGGGGACAGGGACGGGGAGACCCAGTACTTC.

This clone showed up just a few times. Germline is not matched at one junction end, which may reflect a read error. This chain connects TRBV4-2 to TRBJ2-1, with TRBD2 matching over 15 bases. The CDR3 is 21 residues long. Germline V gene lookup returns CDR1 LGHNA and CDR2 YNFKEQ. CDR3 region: CASSPGQTGTSGRRSSNEQFF. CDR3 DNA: TGTGCCAGCAGCCCGGGACAGACCGGGACTAGCGGGAGGAGGTCCTCCAATGAGCAGTTCTTC.

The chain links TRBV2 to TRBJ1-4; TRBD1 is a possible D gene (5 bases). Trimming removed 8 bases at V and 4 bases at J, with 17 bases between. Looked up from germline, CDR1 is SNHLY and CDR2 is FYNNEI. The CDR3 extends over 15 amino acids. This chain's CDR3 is CASGLGGVDNEKLFF. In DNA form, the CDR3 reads TGTGCCAGCGGTCTAGGAGGGGTCGATAATGAAAAACTGTTTTTT.

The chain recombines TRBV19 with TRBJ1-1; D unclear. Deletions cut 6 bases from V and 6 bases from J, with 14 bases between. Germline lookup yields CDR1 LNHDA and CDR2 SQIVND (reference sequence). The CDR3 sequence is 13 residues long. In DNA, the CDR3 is TGTGCCAGTAGCGCTCGGAGGGTTCCTGAAGCTTTCTTT. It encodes CASSARRVPEAFF.

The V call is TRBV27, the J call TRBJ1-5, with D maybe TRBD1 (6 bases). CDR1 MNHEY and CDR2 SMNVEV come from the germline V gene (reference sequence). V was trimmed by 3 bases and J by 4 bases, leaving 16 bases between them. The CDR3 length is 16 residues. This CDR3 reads CASSLSTGMGNQPQHF. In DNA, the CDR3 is TGTGCCAGCAGTTTGTCTACAGGGATGGGTAATCAGCCCCAGCATTTT.

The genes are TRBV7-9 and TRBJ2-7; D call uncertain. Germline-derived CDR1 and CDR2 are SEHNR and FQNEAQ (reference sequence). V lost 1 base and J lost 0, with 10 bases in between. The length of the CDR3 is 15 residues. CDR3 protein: CASSLVGSSSYEQYF. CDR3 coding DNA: TGTGCCAGCAGCTTAGTGGGCTCGAGCTCCTACGAGCAGTACTTC.

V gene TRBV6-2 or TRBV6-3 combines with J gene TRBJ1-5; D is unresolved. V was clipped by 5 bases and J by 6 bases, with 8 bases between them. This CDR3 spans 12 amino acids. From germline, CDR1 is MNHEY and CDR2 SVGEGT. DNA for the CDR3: TGTGCCAGCAGTCCACTCGGTCAGCCCCAGCATTTT. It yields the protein CASSPLGQPQHF.

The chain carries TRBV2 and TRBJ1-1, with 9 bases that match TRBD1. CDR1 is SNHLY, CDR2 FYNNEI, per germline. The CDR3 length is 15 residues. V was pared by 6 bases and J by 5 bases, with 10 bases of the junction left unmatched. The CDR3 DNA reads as TGTGCCAGCAGGGGGACAGGGCTTTATGGAACTGAAGCTTTCTTT. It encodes CASRGTGLYGTEAFF.

As DNA, the CDR3 is TGTGCCAGCAGTTACTCTTCCGGGACAGGGTACGGCTACACCTTC. The encoded protein is CASSYSSGTGYGYTF. The rearrangement links TRBV6-5 to TRBJ1-2; the match to TRBD1 covers 9 bases. V shed 0 bases and J 8 bases; nucleotides not matched to a gene: 7. CDR1 is MNHEY and CDR2 is SVGAGI in the germline V gene. The CDR3 runs to 15 residues.

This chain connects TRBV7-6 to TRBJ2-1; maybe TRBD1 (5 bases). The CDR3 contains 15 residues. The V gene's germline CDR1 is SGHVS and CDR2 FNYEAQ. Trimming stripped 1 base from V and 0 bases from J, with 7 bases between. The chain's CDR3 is CASSLDRSSYNEQFF. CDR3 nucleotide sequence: TGTGCCAGCAGCTTAGACAGGAGCTCCTACAATGAGCAGTTCTTC.

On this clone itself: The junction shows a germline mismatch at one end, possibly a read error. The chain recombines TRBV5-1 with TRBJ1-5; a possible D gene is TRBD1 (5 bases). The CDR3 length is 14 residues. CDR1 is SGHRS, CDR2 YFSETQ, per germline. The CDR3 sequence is CARSLGGGGQPQHF. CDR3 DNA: TGCGCCCGCAGCTTGGGGGGGGGAGGTCAGCCCCAGCATTTT.